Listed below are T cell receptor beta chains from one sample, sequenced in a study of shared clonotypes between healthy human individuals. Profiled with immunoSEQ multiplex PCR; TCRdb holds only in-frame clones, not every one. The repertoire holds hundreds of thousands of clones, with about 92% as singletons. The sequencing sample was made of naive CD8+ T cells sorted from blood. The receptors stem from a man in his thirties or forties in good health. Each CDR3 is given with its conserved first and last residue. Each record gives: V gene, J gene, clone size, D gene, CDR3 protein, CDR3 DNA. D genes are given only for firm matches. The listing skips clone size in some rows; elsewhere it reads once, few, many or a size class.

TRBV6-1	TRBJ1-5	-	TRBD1	CASVVTGGAVQPQHF	TGTGCCAGCGTTGTAACAGGGGGCGCGGTACAGCCCCAGCATTTT
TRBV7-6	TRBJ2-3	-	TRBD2	CASSSLAFTDTQYF	TGTGCCAGCAGCTCACTAGCGTTCACAGATACGCAGTATTTT
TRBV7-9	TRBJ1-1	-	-	CASSLEEVGNREAFF	TGTGCCAGCAGCTTAGAAGAGGTGGGGAACCGTGAAGCTTTCTTT
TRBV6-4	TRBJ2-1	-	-	CASSVPGLYYNEQFF	TGTGCCAGCAGTGTCCCGGGACTCTACTACAATGAGCAGTTCTTC
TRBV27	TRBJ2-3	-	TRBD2	CASSNAWTSGESSTDTQYF	TGTGCCAGCAGTAATGCCTGGACTAGCGGGGAATCTAGCACAGATACGCAGTATTTT
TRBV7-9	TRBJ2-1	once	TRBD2	CASSQGLAGPQSFF	TGTGCCAGCAGCCAGGGACTAGCGGGGCCTCAGTCGTTCTTC
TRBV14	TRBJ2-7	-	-	CASSQERTAPYEQYF	TGTGCCAGCAGCCAAGAAAGGACAGCACCCTACGAGCAGTACTTC
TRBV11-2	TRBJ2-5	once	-	CASSDRGEGWPETQYF	TGTGCCAGCAGCGATAGGGGAGAAGGGTGGCCGGAGACCCAGTACTTC
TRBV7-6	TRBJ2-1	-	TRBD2	CASSPTSGSLAVLGGEQFF	TGTGCCAGCAGCCCGACTAGCGGGAGTCTCGCGGTTCTAGGGGGTGAGCAGTTCTTC
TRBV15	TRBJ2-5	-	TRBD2	CATSRDGLADQETQYF	TGTGCCACCAGCAGAGACGGACTAGCGGACCAAGAGACCCAGTACTTC
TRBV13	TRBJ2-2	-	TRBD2	CASSSGLAGHTGELFF	TGTGCCAGCAGCTCCGGACTAGCGGGACACACCGGGGAGCTGTTTTTT
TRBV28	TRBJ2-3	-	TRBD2	CASTRLVAGENTDTQYF	TGTGCCAGCACCCGACTGGTAGCGGGAGAAAACACAGATACGCAGTATTTT
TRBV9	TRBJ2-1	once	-	CASSPPTGLDEQFF	TGTGCCAGCAGCCCCCCAACAGGGCTCGATGAGCAGTTCTTC
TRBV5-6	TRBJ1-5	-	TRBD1	CASSLEGQGYQPQHF	TGTGCCAGCAGCTTGGAGGGACAGGGGTATCAGCCCCAGCATTTT
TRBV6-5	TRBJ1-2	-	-	CASTPGSSYGYTF	TGTGCCAGCACCCCAGGGTCATCCTATGGCTACACCTTC
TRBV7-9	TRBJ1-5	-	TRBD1	CASTHGTGAQPQHF	TGTGCCAGCACCCACGGGACAGGGGCTCAGCCCCAGCATTTT
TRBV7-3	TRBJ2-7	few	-	CASSFGPSYEQYF	TGTGCCAGCAGCTTCGGACCCTCCTACGAGCAGTACTTC
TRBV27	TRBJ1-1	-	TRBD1	CASFNLGTGLTMNTEAFF	TGTGCCAGCTTTAACCTCGGGACAGGCCTCACGATGAACACTGAAGCTTTCTTT
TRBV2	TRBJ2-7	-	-	CASIGNEQYF	TGTGCCAGCATTGGTAACGAGCAGTACTTC
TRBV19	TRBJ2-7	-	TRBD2	CASSNPPSGRVSYEQYF	TGTGCCAGTTCCAACCCCCCGAGCGGGAGAGTTTCCTACGAGCAGTACTTC
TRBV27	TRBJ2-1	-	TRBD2	CASKESGSGYNEQFF	TGTGCCAGCAAGGAGAGCGGGAGTGGGTACAATGAGCAGTTCTTC
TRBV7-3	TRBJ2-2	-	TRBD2	CASSPSSGGNTGELFF	TGTGCCAGCAGCCCCTCTAGCGGGGGCAACACCGGGGAGCTGTTTTTT
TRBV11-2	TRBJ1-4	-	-	CASSHPQGPDEKLFF	TGTGCCAGCAGCCACCCACAAGGGCCAGATGAAAAACTGTTTTTT
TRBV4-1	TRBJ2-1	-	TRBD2	CASSLVAGGGDEQFF	TGCGCCAGCAGCCTGGTAGCGGGAGGGGGGGATGAGCAGTTCTTC
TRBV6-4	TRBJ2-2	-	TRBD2	CASSDAGLGQTGELFF	TGTGCCAGCAGTGACGCAGGACTAGGCCAGACCGGGGAGCTGTTTTTT
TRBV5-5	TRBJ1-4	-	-	CASSLYPGATNEKLFF	TGTGCCAGCAGCTTGTATCCGGGGGCAACTAATGAAAAACTGTTTTTT
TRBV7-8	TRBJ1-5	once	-	CASSQEYDTSNQPQHF	TGTGCCAGCAGCCAAGAATATGACACTAGCAATCAGCCCCAGCATTTT
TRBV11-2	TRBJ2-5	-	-	CASSSSQETQYF	TGTGCCAGCAGCTCGTCACAAGAGACCCAGTACTTC
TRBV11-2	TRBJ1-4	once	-	CASSSNYNEKLFF	TGTGCCAGCAGCTCCAATTATAATGAAAAACTGTTTTTT
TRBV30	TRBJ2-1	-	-	CAWSVSSPGQQFF	TGTGCCTGGAGTGTATCATCGCCCGGTCAGCAGTTCTTC
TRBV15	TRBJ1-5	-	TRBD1	CATSTGTGWGSNQPQHF	TGTGCCACCAGCACCGGGACAGGTTGGGGAAGCAATCAGCCCCAGCATTTT
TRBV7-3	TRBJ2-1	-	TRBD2	CASSPQGSGTSGSRDEQFF	TGTGCCAGCAGCCCACAGGGTAGCGGGACTAGCGGGAGTAGGGATGAGCAGTTCTTC
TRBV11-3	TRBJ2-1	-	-	CASSLDGRNYYNEQFF	TGTGCCAGCAGCTTAGATGGTCGGAACTATTACAATGAGCAGTTCTTC
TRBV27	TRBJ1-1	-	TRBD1	CASSPWTGKNTEAFF	TGTGCCAGCAGTCCCTGGACAGGGAAGAACACTGAAGCTTTCTTT
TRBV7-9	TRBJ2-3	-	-	CASSLRGTSTDTQYF	TGTGCCAGCAGCTTACGGGGCACTAGCACAGATACGCAGTATTTT
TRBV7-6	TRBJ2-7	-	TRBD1	CASSYTGGAGEQYF	TGTGCCAGCAGCTACACAGGGGGCGCGGGGGAGCAGTACTTC
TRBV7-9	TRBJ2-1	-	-	CASSFGRGEQFF	TGTGCCAGCAGCTTCGGACGGGGGGAGCAGTTCTTC
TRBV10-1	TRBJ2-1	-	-	CASSEFPYNEQFF	TGCGCCAGCAGTGAGTTTCCGTACAATGAGCAGTTCTTC
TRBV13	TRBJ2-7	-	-	CASSLPRGQSYEQYF	TGTGCCAGCAGCTTACCCCGAGGACAGTCCTACGAGCAGTACTTC
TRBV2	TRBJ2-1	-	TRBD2	CASSETSVYEQFF	TGTGCCAGCAGTGAAACTAGCGTCTATGAGCAGTTCTTC